The T cell receptor beta chain described here comes from a study of blood T cells in healthy people across ages. The CDR3 spans 15 residues. V was clipped by 7 bases and J by 1 base; unmatched bases: 4. CDR1 is SNHLY and CDR2 is FYNNEI in the germline V gene. With a J-beta primer mix and a sample-barcoded 5' primer, a second PCR ran about 6 to 11 cycles. TCRdb reprocessed the 5' RACE reads via MiXCR and lists one record per CDR3 protein. There are fewer than 750,000 distinct CDR3 sequences in the sample; approximately 52% occur only once, and about 13% lies in the top ten. The sample consisted of blood. This rearrangement joins TRBV2 to TRBJ2-2; TRBD2 matches 9 bases. This TCR derives from a woman of 80 years or more in good health. The CDR3 sequence is CASIGTSRNTGELFF. Here the CDR3 DNA reads TGTGCCAGCATCGGGACTAGCAGGAACACCGGGGAGCTGTTTTTT.